This T cell receptor beta chain comes out of a study of blood T cell repertoires in COVID-19. Per the study methods: Amplification of reference gene primers provided the estimated nucleated cell counts. Some clones are missing from TCRdb's copy, which holds only in-frame ones; the method was immunoSEQ multiplex PCR. For V, J and clone size, that table is used; D and trimming come from the DNA. The table has about 190,000 clones, roughly four fifths seen once; the top ten hold roughly 5%. Material: peripheral blood. The receptor was derived from a woman in her 70s with active or convalescent COVID-19.

CDR3 sequence reads: CASSWAHVTDTQYF. DNA for the CDR3: TGTGCCAGCAGCTGGGCCCACGTCACAGATACGCAGTATTTT. The J gene is TRBJ2-3, the V gene TRBV7-3; D is ambiguous. Between the trimmed V and J ends, which lost 4 bases and 2 bases, there was a span of 10 bases. Germline lookup yields CDR1 SGHTA and CDR2 FQGTGA. The CDR3 extends over 14 amino acids. Variable domain in full (rest from reference TRBV7-3 and TRBJ2-3): GAGVSQTPSNKVTEKGKYVELRCDPISGHTALYWYRQSLGQGPEFLIYFQGTGAADDSGLPNDRFFAVRPEGSVSTLKIQRTERGDSAVYLCASSWAHVTDTQYFGPGTRLTVL.